The entry that follows covers one TCR beta chain sequence. The sample is drawn from a study of T cells after yellow fever vaccination. V lost 2 bases and J 1 base, leaving 11 bases between the germline ends. The CDR3 runs to 16 residues. Germline CDR1 and CDR2: KGHSH and LQKENI. TCRdb reprocessed the 5' RACE reads via MiXCR and lists one record per CDR3 protein. This repertoire shows roughly 94,000 distinct CDR3 sequences, approximately 8.4% found once; its top ten account for 16%. Study-level results: Bulk-population clonotypes that are abundant could appear as contaminants in FACS-sorted repertoires.

The TCR was taken from a man younger than 30 who received the YFV17D yellow fever vaccine. The chain joins TRBV18 to TRBJ2-2; possible D gene TRBD1, 5 bases. The sample was CD8+ T cells not binding an NS4B(214-222) dextramer, sorted from PBMCs, taken approximately 15 days after the first yellow fever vaccination. The CDR3 sequence: CASSPDSRGNTGELFF. The CDR3, as DNA: TGTGCCAGCTCACCAGACAGCCGAGGGAACACCGGGGAGCTGTTTTTT.